This TCR beta chain was captured by sequencing in a study of OX40 agonist ivuxolimab in advanced cancers. Study-level background: It was permissible to have had prior anti-PD-1, anti-PD-L1 or anti-CTLA-4 therapy, and about 40% had some. Overall study findings and caveats: Compared with CD4+, CD8+ T cells on average had more expanded clones.

The CDR3 contains 14 residues. From germline, CDR1 is SGHRS and CDR2 YFSETQ. V gave up 6 bases and J gave up 6 bases; unmatched junction bases: 9. Clones were read by immunoSEQ multiplex PCR, and TCRdb kept only the in-frame ones, dropping some. This sample yields roughly 66,000 clones, of which around 83% are seen a single time; 2% to 2.5% belongs to the top ten. This clone was detected once. Its specificity is unknown. This specimen consisted of CD4+ or CD8+ T cells sorted from blood, obtained in a trial of the OX40 agonist ivuxolimab. This receptor was identified in an adult with an advanced solid tumor such as melanoma, head and neck, liver or kidney cancer. The chain has TRBV5-1 and TRBJ2-7; TRBD2 matches 10 bases. CDR3 sequence: CASTPIAGGSEQYF. The CDR3 bases are TGCGCCAGCACTCCCATAGCGGGAGGCTCCGAGCAGTACTTC.